A selection of T cell receptor beta chains follows, all from one sample in a study of OX40 agonist ivuxolimab in advanced cancers. Some clones are missing from TCRdb's copy, which holds only in-frame ones; the method was immunoSEQ multiplex PCR. The data contain approximately 86,000 clones, just over 90% of them singletons. Source: CD4+ or CD8+ T cells sorted from blood, taken in a trial of the OX40 agonist ivuxolimab. The receptors stem from an adult with an advanced solid tumor such as melanoma, head and neck, liver or kidney cancer. Each CDR3 is given with its conserved first and last residue. D genes are given only for firm matches. Size tells how often a clone was seen (once, few, many) or the class of an expanded clone, and some rows leave it out.

j_call d_call clone_size v_call cdr3_length cdr3_aa cdr3_nt
TRBJ2-7 . . TRBV28 14 CASSPPRLSYEQYF TGTGCCAGCAGTCCCCCCCGCCTCTCCTACGAGCAGTACTTC
TRBJ1-5 . . TRBV19 16 CASSVRHWGSNQPQHF TGTGCCAGTAGTGTACGACACTGGGGTAGCAATCAGCCCCAGCATTTT
TRBJ2-3 TRBD2 . TRBV10-3 15 CAISPSGSSTDTQYF TGTGCCATCAGCCCTAGCGGGAGTAGCACAGATACGCAGTATTTT
TRBJ2-1 TRBD1 . TRBV28 15 CASSPTGQGHNEQFF TGTGCCAGCAGTCCCACGGGACAGGGTCACAATGAGCAGTTCTTC
TRBJ1-4 . . TRBV9 17 CASSVASRQGTNEKLFF TGTGCCAGCAGCGTAGCCTCCCGGCAGGGGACGAATGAAAAACTGTTTTTT
TRBJ1-1 . few TRBV28 14 CASSLSLEFGEAFF TGTGCCAGCAGTTTGTCTCTCGAGTTCGGGGAAGCTTTCTTT
TRBJ1-1 . . TRBV7-2 13 CASSFSGNTEAFF TGTGCCAGCAGCTTCTCGGGGAACACTGAAGCTTTCTTT
TRBJ2-3 . . TRBV15 17 CATSRDEATLNTDTQYF TGTGCCACCAGCAGAGATGAGGCCACCTTAAACACAGATACGCAGTATTTT
TRBJ2-6 . . TRBV27 17 CASTGRGFFSGANVLTF TGTGCCAGCACCGGGAGAGGTTTTTTCTCTGGGGCCAACGTCCTGACTTTC
TRBJ2-7 TRBD1 . TRBV5-1 16 CASSLGSGTGGNEQYF TGCGCCAGCAGCTTGGGTTCCGGGACAGGGGGTAACGAGCAGTACTTC
TRBJ2-7 TRBD2 . TRBV11-2 14 CASSLGRDYYEQYF TGTGCCAGCAGCTTGGGCAGGGACTACTACGAGCAGTACTTC
TRBJ1-4 TRBD1 . TRBV28 14 CASRTGQPNEKLFF TGTGCCAGCAGAACGGGACAGCCTAATGAAAAACTGTTTTTT
TRBJ2-1 . . TRBV30 14 CAWTSRDTYNEQFF TGTGCCTGGACCTCTAGGGACACTTACAATGAGCAGTTCTTC